This T cell receptor beta chain stems from a study of T cell responses to AZD1222 COVID-19 vaccine. Generated by immunoSEQ multiplex PCR, the TCRdb table keeps only in-frame clones and is missing some. The table records about 150,000 clones, around 89% of them present only once. Germline CDR1 reads SGHRS; CDR2 reads YFSETQ. The ends were cut back, 4 bases at V and 3 bases at J, with 18 bases in the middle. The CDR3 is made up of 16 amino acids. Here the sequenced sample was peripheral blood, taken on day 0 of AZD1222 vaccination. The TCR originated in an adult in good health. The chain recombines TRBV5-1 with TRBJ2-3, with D perhaps given as TRBD1 or TRBD2 (7 bases each). The CDR3: CASSPRGGRATDTQYF. In DNA, the CDR3 is TGCGCCAGCAGCCCCAGGGGGGGGAGAGCGACAGATACGCAGTATTTT. Together with reference TRBV5-1 and TRBJ2-3, the CDR3 gives the full variable domain: KAGVTQTPRYLIKTRGQQVTLSCSPISGHRSVSWYQQTPGQGLQFLFEYFSETQRNKGNFPGRFSGRQFSNSRSEMNVSTLELGDSALYLCASSPRGGRATDTQYFGPGTRLTVL.